This TCR beta chain was identified in a study of cytotoxic CD8 clonotypes in ibrutinib-treated CLL (dated by TCRdb to the early 2020s). Regarding the study in general: In this cohort, approximately 14 patients were treatment-naive and about ten were relapsed/refractory, while some 18 had unmutated IGHV. Partial responses were observed in roughly 25 patients and complete responses in 2; after a median follow-up of roughly 62 months, remission was maintained in approximately 15 patients and progression was observed in about twelve. Response samples were obtained after a median of 12 months of treatment, with a range of roughly 6 to 36 months. On average, each sample had roughly 260,000 productive templates and more than 85,000 productive rearrangements. Longitudinal samples were available for about 30% of the roughly 86 trial participants. Cryopreserved peripheral blood mononuclear cells were obtained before treatment, at response, and at either sustained remission or disease progression. Patients were still on ibrutinib when every remission and progressive disease sample was collected. Results the study describes overall, beyond this receptor: Public clonotypes were rare and either contracted or stayed stable during treatment, and the rise in clonality at ibrutinib response reflected the expansion of private clonotypes. Baseline clonality exceeded that of age-matched healthy donors and correlated strongly with circulating CD8+ T-cell counts. Clonality rose at ibrutinib response, remained stable during sustained remission, and dropped back toward baseline at progression. Sustained-remission and progressing patients did not have matched sampling times, and lymph node repertoires were not examined.

The V end loses 6 bases and the J end loses 0 bases, and a stretch of 11 bases separates them. From its cysteine to its phenylalanine, the CDR3 spans 14 amino acids. The only DNA kept is the CDR3, 42 bases in frame from the first base. Looking up the germline V gene yields CDR1 MNHNS and CDR2 SASEGT. As to this clone: Its antigen is not yet known. The record has no base qualities; no much larger clone is one base away.

For TCR beta library preparation, about 2 micrograms of genomic DNA was extracted from cryopreserved PBMCs. Longitudinal blood samples from CLL patients on ibrutinib monotherapy were analyzed using high-throughput TCR beta sequencing. Patients were enrolled in a phase 2 open-label single-center ibrutinib monotherapy trial. On a MiSeq, deep resolution sequencing aimed for a depth between 1 in 1 million and 1 in 200,000 T cells, with each clonotype covered approximately 10x on average. The immunoSEQ hsTCRB Kit was used to generate the TCR beta libraries. The original pipeline was this. Data were analyzed with ImmunoSEQ Data Assistant and ImmunoSEQ Analyzer, with V, D and J genes assigned per IMGT definitions. Clonality, with values ranging from 0 to 1, was calculated as one minus the normalized Shannon entropy of productive rearrangement frequencies. Public clonotype analysis was restricted to overrepresented clonotypes comprising at least 0.05% of each patient's repertoire. Fewer than 15 repertoires from age-matched healthy donors, obtained from immuneACCESS, served as clonality controls. In its TCRdb copy, this immuneACCESS table keeps in-frame sequences only and misses some clones. Where compared with another copy, unresolved V genes explain less than half of these, and the others have no known cause. That table supplies the V and J calls and clone size; D and trimming were determined from the DNA. The sample table lists hundreds of thousands of clones, 60% to 80% of them with a count of one. 6% to 6.5% of the sample is in the top ten clones.

The chain links TRBV6-1 with TRBJ1-2, with TRBD1 tentatively as D gene (6 bases match). Specimen: PBMCs, collected after 36 months of ibrutinib treatment. This TCR came from a human donor with chronic lymphocytic leukemia. The CDR3 region has the sequence CASSSGVPNYGYTF. The DNA sequence is as follows: TGTGCCAGCAGCTCAGGGGTACCTAACTATGGCTACACCTTC.